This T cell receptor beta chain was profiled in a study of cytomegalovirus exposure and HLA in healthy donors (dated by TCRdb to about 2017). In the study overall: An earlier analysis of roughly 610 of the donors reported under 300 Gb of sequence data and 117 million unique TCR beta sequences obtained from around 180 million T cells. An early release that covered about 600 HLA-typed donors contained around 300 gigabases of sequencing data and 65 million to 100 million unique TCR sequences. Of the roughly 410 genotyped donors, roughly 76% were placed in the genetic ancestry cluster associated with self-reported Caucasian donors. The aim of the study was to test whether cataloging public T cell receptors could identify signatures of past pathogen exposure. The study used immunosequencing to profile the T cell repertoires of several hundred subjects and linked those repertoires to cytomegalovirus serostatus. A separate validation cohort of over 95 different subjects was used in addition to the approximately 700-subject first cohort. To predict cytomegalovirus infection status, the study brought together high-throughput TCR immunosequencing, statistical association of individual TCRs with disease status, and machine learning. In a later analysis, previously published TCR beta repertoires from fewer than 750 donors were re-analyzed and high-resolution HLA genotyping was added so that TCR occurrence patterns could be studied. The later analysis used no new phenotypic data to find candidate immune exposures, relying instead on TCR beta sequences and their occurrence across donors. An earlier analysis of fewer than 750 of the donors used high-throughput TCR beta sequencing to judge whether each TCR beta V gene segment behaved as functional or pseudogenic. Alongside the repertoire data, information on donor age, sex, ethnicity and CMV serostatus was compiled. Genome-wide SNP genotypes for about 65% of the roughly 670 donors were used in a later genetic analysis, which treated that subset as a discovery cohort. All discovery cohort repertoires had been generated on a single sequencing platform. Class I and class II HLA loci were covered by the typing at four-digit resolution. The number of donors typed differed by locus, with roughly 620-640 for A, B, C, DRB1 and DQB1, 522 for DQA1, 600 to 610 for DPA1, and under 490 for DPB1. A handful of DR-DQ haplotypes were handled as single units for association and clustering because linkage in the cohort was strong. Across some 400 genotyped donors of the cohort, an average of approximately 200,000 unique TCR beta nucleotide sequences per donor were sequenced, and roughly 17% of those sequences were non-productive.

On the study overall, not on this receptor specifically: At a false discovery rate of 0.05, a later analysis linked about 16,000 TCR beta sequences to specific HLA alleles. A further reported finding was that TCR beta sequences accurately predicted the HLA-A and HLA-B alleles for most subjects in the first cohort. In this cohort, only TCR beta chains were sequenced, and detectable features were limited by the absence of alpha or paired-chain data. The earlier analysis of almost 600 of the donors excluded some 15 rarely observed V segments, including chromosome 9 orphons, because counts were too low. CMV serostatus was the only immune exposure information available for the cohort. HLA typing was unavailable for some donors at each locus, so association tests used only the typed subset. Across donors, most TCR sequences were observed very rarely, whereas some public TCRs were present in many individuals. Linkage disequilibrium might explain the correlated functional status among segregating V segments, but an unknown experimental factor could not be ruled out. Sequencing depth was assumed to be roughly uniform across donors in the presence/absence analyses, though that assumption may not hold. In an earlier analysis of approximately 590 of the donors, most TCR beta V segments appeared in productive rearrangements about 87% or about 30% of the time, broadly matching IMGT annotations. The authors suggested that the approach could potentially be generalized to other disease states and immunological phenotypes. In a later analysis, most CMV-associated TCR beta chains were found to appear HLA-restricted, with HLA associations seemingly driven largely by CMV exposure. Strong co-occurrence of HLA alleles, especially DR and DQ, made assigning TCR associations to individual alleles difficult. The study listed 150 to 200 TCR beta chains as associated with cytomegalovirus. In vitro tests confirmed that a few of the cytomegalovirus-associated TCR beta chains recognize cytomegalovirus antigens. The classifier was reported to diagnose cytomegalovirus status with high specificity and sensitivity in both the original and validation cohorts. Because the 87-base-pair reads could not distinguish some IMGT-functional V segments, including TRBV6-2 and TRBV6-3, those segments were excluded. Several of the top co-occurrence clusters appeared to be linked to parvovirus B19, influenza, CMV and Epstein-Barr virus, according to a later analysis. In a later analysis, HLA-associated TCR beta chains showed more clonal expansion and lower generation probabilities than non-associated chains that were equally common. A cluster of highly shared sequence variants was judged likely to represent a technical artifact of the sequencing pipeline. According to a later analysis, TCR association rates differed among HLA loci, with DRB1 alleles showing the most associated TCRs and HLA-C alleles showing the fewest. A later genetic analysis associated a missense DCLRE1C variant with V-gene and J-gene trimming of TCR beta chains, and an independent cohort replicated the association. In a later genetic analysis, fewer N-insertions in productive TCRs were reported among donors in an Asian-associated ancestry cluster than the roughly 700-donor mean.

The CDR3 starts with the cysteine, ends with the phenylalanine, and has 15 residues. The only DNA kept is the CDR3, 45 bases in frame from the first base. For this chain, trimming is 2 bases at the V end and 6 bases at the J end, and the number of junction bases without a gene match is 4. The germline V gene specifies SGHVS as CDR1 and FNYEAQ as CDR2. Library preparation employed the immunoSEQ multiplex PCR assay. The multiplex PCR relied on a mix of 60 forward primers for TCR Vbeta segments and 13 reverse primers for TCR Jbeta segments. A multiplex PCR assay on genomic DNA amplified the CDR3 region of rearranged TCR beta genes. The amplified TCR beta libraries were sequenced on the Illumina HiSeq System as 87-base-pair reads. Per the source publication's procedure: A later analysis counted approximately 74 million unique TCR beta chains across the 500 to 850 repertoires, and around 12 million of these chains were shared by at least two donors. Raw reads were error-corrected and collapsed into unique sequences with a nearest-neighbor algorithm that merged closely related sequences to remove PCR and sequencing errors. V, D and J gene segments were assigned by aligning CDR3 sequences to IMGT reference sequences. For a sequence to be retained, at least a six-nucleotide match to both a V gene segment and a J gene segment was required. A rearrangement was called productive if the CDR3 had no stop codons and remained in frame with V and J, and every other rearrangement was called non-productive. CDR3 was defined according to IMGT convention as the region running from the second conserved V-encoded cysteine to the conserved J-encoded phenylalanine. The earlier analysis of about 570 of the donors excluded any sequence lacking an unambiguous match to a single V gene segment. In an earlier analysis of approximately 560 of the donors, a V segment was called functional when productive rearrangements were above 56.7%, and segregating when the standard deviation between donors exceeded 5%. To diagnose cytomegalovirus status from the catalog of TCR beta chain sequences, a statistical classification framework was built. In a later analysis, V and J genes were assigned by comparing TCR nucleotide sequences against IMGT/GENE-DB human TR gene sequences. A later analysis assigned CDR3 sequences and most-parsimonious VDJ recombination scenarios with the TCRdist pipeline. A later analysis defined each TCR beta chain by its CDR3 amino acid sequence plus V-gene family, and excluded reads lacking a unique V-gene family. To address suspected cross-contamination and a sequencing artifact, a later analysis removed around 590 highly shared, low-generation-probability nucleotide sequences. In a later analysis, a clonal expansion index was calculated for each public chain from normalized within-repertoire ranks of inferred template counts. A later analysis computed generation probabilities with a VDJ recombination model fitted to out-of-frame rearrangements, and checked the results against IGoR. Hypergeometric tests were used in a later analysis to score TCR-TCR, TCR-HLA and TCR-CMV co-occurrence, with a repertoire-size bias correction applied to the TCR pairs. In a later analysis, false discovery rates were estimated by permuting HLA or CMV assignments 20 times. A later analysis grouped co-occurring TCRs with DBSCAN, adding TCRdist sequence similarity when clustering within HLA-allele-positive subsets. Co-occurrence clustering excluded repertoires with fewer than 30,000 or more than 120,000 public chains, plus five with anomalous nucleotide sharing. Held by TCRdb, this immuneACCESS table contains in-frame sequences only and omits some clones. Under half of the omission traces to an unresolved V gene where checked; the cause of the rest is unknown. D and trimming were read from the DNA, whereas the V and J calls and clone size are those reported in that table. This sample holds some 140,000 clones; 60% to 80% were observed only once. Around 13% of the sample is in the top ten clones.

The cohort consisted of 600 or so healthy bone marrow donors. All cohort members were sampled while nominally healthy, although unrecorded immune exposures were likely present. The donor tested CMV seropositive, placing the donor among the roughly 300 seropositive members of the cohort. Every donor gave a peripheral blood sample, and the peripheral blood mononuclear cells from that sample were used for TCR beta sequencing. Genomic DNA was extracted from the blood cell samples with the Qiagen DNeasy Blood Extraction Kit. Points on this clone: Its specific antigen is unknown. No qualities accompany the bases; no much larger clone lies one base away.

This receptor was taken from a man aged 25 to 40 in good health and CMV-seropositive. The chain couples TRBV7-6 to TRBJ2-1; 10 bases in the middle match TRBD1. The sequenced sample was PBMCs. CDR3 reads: CASSLRDRGVNEQFF. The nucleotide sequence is TGTGCCAGCAGCTTAAGGGACAGGGGTGTCAATGAGCAGTTCTTC. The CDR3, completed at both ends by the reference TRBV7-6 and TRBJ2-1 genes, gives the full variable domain GAGVSQSPRYKVTKRGQDVALRCDPISGHVSLYWYRQALGQGPEFLTYFNYEAQQDKSGLPNDRFSAERPEGSISTLTIQRTEQRDSAMYRCASSLRDRGVNEQFFGPGTRLTVL.